This T cell receptor beta chain appears in the sequencing data of a study of Graves' ophthalmopathy and Graves' hyperthyroidism (dated by TCRdb to 2016 to 2019). About the full investigation: Peripheral blood was collected at initial diagnosis, before any treatment. The study used signatures of the TCR beta repertoire to tell Graves' ophthalmopathy apart from Graves' hyperthyroidism and to predict which patients would progress to ophthalmopathy. In roughly 6 hyperthyroidism patients, T-cell repertoires of thyroid tissue and blood were compared. The roughly 94 discovery patients were randomly split 7:3 into training and test sets. To explore V-J signatures that separate ophthalmopathy from hyperthyroidism, a discovery set of about 100 patients was enrolled, consisting of approximately 44 with ophthalmopathy and roughly 60 with stable hyperthyroidism. In total, 120 to 150 blood samples were TCR-sequenced: roughly 45 ophthalmopathy, about 75 hyperthyroidism and approximately 17 hyperthyroidism-to-ophthalmopathy patients. For independent validation, a separate cohort was made up of 18 to 20 hyperthyroidism patients plus 17 patients who later progressed from hyperthyroidism to ophthalmopathy. After sampling, hyperthyroidism patients received methimazole starting at 30 mg daily, and ophthalmopathy patients received high-dose intravenous methylprednisolone. The investigation overall reported the following: Most expanded thyroid clonotypes with frequency above 0.001 were also detected in blood, suggesting blood repertoires may reflect the thyroid immune response. No statistical method was used to predetermine the sample size, and group allocation was not hidden from the investigators. Ophthalmopathy was separated from stable hyperthyroidism by the 13-signature model with about 85% sensitivity and just under 84% specificity in cross-validation and with 80%/75% in the test set. In validation, the model predicted ophthalmopathy progression with about 70% sensitivity and approximately 75% specificity; roughly eleven predicted patients were CT-confirmed with GO in a median of around 6.5 months.

Trimming takes 5 bases from V and 7 bases from J, and the germline ends sit 6 bases apart. CDR1 SGHAT and CDR2 FQNNGV are derived from the germline V gene. The CDR3 contains 11 residues, cysteine and phenylalanine counted. The kept DNA is CDR3 alone, 33 bases in frame from the first base. Ophthalmopathy patients had moderately to severely active disease, Clinical Activity Score of at least 3, NOSPECS grade of at least 4, and disease duration under 3 months. Patients were excluded if they had other autoimmune diseases, uncontrolled infections, pregnancy or lactation. Clinical symptoms, serum thyroxine, TRAb, thyroid ultrasound and orbital computed tomography formed the basis of the diagnosis. Ficoll-Paque density gradient centrifugation was used to isolate PBMCs from 8 to 10 ml of fresh peripheral blood. Trizol reagent was used to extract the total RNA, and its quality was then checked on an Agilent 2100 Bioanalyzer.

TCR beta CDR3 regions were amplified from RNA transcripts for repertoire sequencing. HTBI primers and the Qiagen OneStep RT-PCR kit were used in a first-round RT-PCR, which was followed by a second-round multiplex PCR, size selection and purification. Libraries were sequenced on an Illumina HiSeq2000 using paired-end 100 bp reads. Regarding the original processing steps: SOAPnuke was used for read processing, and reads with adapters, uncalled bases, a mean Phred below 15, or no exact constant-primer or identifier match were discarded. High-quality paired reads were merged with COPE v1.2.5. Clonotypes were defined as unique nucleotide sequences and were aligned to IMGT TRB V, D and J references using MiTCR v1.1. The analysis was limited to V-J combinations with a frequency above 0.0001, which together covered 98% to 99.2% of repertoires. A TCR clonal expansion and chaos score per V-J combination was defined as the ratio of F50 clonal expansion to chaos observed in the TCRdist matrix. Welch's t-statistics and random forest were used to reduce the features to 10 to 15 V-J combinations, which were then used as input to a naive Bayes classifier. The Morisita-Horn index was used to measure how similar the thyroid and blood repertoires were. The public reads were run again by TCRdb, first through fastp at Q25 and then through MiXCR, and only productive beta chains were kept. Every entry covers one CDR3 protein and lists the most common genes and DNA from its rows. These V and J calls are TCRdb output, not the study's own analysis. This sample gives 210,000 or so distinct CDR3 sequences in total; less than 30% of them show up just once. Over 7.5% of the sample goes to the ten largest clones.

Notes on this clonotype: Its antigen specificity is not known. The record has no base qualities; no much larger clone is one base away.

The sequencing sample was made of peripheral blood. The sequence was obtained from a man aged 50-60 years with Graves' ophthalmopathy. Donor details come from another sample of the same person, matched by shared clones. The chain is made from TRBV11-2 and TRBJ2-1, with no D gene named confidently. The CDR3 protein is CASSPRNEQFF. The DNA sequence is as follows: TGTGCCAGCAGCCCCCGGAATGAGCAGTTCTTC.